One sample yielded the 29 T cell receptor beta chains listed below, sequenced in a study of T cell changes during pregnancy in multiple sclerosis. Assay used: immunoSEQ multiplex PCR; TCRdb lists only in-frame clones, some missing. The sample holds 90,000 to 120,000 clones, around 94% seen once. Sequenced material: peripheral blood, taken in the second trimester of pregnancy. These receptors were collected from a female donor with multiple sclerosis, enrolled in a pregnancy study.

This chain joins TRBV13 and TRBJ1-1, with 7 positions matching TRBD1. J lost 0 bases, V lost 5 bases, and 9 bases had no gene match. Germline CDR1 PRHDT, CDR2 FYEKMQ (reference sequence). The CDR3 consists of 16 residues. CDR3 nucleotides: TGTGCCAGCAGCCCCCGGACAGGAGGTTTGAACACTGAAGCTTTCTTT. This translates into CASSPRTGGLNTEAFF.

The rearrangement joins TRBV5-4 to TRBJ1-4; D unclear. Germline V gives CDR1 SGHNT, CDR2 YYREEE (reference sequence). The CDR3 spans 14 residues. The ends were cut back, 7 bases at V and 8 bases at J, with 18 bases in the middle. This chain's CDR3 is CASSPDLGGEKLFF. The DNA for the CDR3 is TGTGCCAGCTCACCCGATCTCGGCGGGGAAAAACTGTTTTTT.

This chain uses TRBV5-1 with TRBJ1-4; 10 bases are a match to TRBD1. CDR1 and CDR2 from the germline V gene are SGHRS and YFSETQ. The CDR3 runs 14 residues. V trimming: 5 bases; J trimming: 7 bases; junction bases outside the gene matches: 5. The DNA for the CDR3 is TGCGCCAGCAGTCTCCGGGACAGGGGTGAAAAACTGTTTTTT. It is translated as CASSLRDRGEKLFF.

The chain couples TRBV2 to TRBJ2-1; 9 bases match TRBD2. The trim removed 6 bases at V and 6 bases at J, leaving 9 bases unmatched. There are 15 residues in the CDR3. From germline, CDR1 is SNHLY and CDR2 FYNNEI. The CDR3 protein is CASRGREGLPNEQFF. CDR3 DNA sequence: TGTGCCAGCAGGGGGCGGGAGGGCCTCCCCAATGAGCAGTTCTTC.

The CDR3 is CAWSVRGGVGIAFF. The CDR3, as DNA: TGTGCCTGGAGTGTACGAGGGGGCGTAGGTATAGCTTTCTTT. This chain joins TRBV30 and TRBJ1-1, with 7 bases that match TRBD1. In germline, CDR1 is GTSNPN, CDR2 SVGIG (reference sequence). The V segment lost 0 bases and the J segment 10 bases; nucleotides outside the gene matches: 11. The CDR3 loop spans 14 amino acids.

V and J are TRBV6-1 and TRBJ2-1; 11 positions match TRBD2. Trimming cost V 1 base and J 7 bases; bases outside gene matches: 6. Germline CDR1 is MNHNS and CDR2 is SASEGT. This CDR3 is 16 amino acids long. The CDR3 sequence: CASSEGSGRGQNEQFF. DNA of the CDR3: TGTGCCAGCAGTGAAGGTAGCGGGAGGGGTCAAAATGAGCAGTTCTTC.

The chain links TRBV27 to TRBJ2-1; unclear D gene. The CDR3 consists of 13 residues. V dropped 0 bases and J dropped 7 bases, with 7 bases sitting between them. Germline V CDR1 and CDR2: MNHEY, SMNVEV (reference sequence). In nucleotides, the CDR3 is TGTGCCAGCAGTTTATCTGCGGCGAATGAGCAGTTCTTC. Residues: CASSLSAANEQFF.

The chain combines TRBV18 with TRBJ2-1; D unclear. This CDR3 contains 15 residues. Trimming took 6 bases from V and 2 from J, leaving 14 bases between them. The germline gives CDR1 KGHSH, CDR2 LQKENI. The CDR3 region is CASSPRDTTYNEQFF. For the CDR3, the DNA is TGTGCCAGCTCGCCAAGAGACACGACCTACAATGAGCAGTTCTTC. The full variable domain, with the rest looked up from reference TRBV18 and TRBJ2-1, is NAGVMQNPRHLVRRRGQEARLRCSPMKGHSHVYWYRQLPEEGLKFMVYLQKENIIDESGMPKERFSAEFPKEGPSILRIQQVVRGDSAAYFCASSPRDTTYNEQFFGPGTRLTVL.

This sequence joins TRBV15 and TRBJ1-1; TRBD1 might be the D (5 bases). V lost 3 bases to trimming and J lost 6 bases, with 17 bases between them. Germline V gives CDR1 LNHNV, CDR2 YYDKDF (reference sequence). This CDR3 region has 15 residues. The CDR3: CATSSAPFQGAEAFF. Written as DNA, the CDR3 is TGTGCCACCAGCAGCGCCCCGTTCCAGGGCGCTGAAGCTTTCTTT.

This clone has only one observation. The gene calls are TRBV7-6 and TRBJ2-7, with D maybe TRBD1 (5 bases). The CDR3 spans 14 residues. V was pared by 3 bases and J by 1 base, with 10 bases between. Germline V gene sequence: CDR1 SGHVS, CDR2 FNYEAQ. CDR3 region: CASSFGSGSYEQYF. CDR3 sequence (DNA): TGTGCCAGCAGCTTTGGCTCAGGGTCCTACGAGCAGTACTTC.

The chain recombines TRBV28 with TRBJ2-2; TRBD2 aligns across 8 bases. This CDR3 has 15 residues. CDR1 is MDHEN and CDR2 is SYDVKM in the germline V gene. V gave up 6 bases and J gave up 4 bases; unmatched junction bases: 7. The DNA for the CDR3 is TGTGCCAGCAGCCGGGGGGGAAAGGGCACCGGGGAGCTGTTTTTT. As protein: CASSRGGKGTGELFF.

This chain uses TRBV9 with TRBJ2-2; possible D gene TRBD1, 6 bases. CDR3 length equals 16 residues. Germline values: CDR1 SGDLS, CDR2 YYNGEE. The V gene lost 4 bases and the J gene lost 3 bases, with 16 bases spanning the gap. The DNA of the CDR3 is TGTGCCAGCAGCCCTCCGAAGGGGACATACACCGGGGAGCTGTTTTTT. This translates into CASSPPKGTYTGELFF.

This clone was seen just once. The chain is built from TRBV9 and TRBJ2-2; 8 nucleotides align to TRBD2. There are 15 residues in the CDR3. V lost 0 bases to trimming and J lost 7 bases; unmatched junction nucleotides: 5. From germline, CDR1 is SGDLS and CDR2 YYNGEE. The CDR3 sequence is CASSVGKRGHGELFF. The CDR3 region has the DNA TGTGCCAGCAGCGTAGGCAAGCGGGGGCACGGGGAGCTGTTTTTT.

This chain joins TRBV19 and TRBJ1-1; a possible D gene is TRBD1 (5 bases). The germline CDR1 and CDR2 sequences are LNHDA and SQIVND (reference sequence). The length of the CDR3 is 14 residues. The ends were cut back, 4 bases at V and 3 bases at J, with 12 bases in the middle. The CDR3 loop is CASSKQGRYTEAFF. In nucleotides, the CDR3 is TGTGCCAGTAGTAAGCAGGGTCGATACACTGAAGCTTTCTTT.

The rearrangement links TRBV30 to TRBJ2-1, with 8 bases fitting TRBD2. V lost 0 bases, J lost 9 bases, and 10 bases stayed unmatched. The CDR3 loop spans 15 amino acids. Germline V CDR1 and CDR2: GTSNPN, SVGIG (reference sequence). CDR3 loop: CAWSVRRGGVGEQFF. As DNA, the CDR3 is TGTGCCTGGAGTGTCAGACGGGGGGGCGTCGGTGAGCAGTTCTTC. Full variable domain (missing parts from reference TRBV30 and TRBJ2-1): SQTIHQWPATLVQPVGSPLSLECTVEGTSNPNLYWYRQAAGRGLQLLFYSVGIGQISSEVPQNLSASRPQDRQFILSSKKLLLSDSGFYLCAWSVRRGGVGEQFFGPGTRLTVL.

The V and J genes are TRBV19 and TRBJ1-2; TRBD1 agrees at 8 bases. Trimming cost V 4 bases and J 6 bases; bases outside gene matches: 4. Germline V CDR1 and CDR2: LNHDA, SQIVND (reference sequence). This CDR3 region has 13 residues. In DNA, the CDR3 is TGTGCCAGTAGTAGGGGACAGGAGGATGGCTACACCTTC. Its protein product is CASSRGQEDGYTF.

The chain is built from TRBV7-3 and TRBJ2-1; 10 bases align to TRBD2. V lost 6 bases, J lost 7 bases, and 9 bases stayed unmatched. CDR3 size: 15 residues. Germline values: CDR1 SGHTA, CDR2 FQGTGA. The CDR3 DNA sequence: TGTGCCAGCAGTTACGCTAGCGGGAGTTTGAATGAGCAGTTCTTC. Protein: CASSYASGSLNEQFF.

The chain combines TRBV28 with TRBJ2-1, with D hard to call. V gave up 6 bases and J gave up 7 bases, with 10 bases separating them. Germline assignment: CDR1 MDHEN and CDR2 SYDVKM. The CDR3 totals 12 residues. This CDR3 is CASSRVSNEQFF. CDR3 nucleotide sequence: TGTGCCAGCAGCCGGGTGTCAAATGAGCAGTTCTTC.

The V call is TRBV5-6, the J call TRBJ1-2, with 9 bases that match TRBD1. The germline V gene encodes CDR1 SGHDT and CDR2 YYEEEE. This CDR3 spans 15 amino acids. Unmatched junction bases numbered 10, after V lost 4 bases and J lost 6 bases. CDR3 DNA sequence: TGTGCCAGCAGCCAAAAAAGGGACAGGGCCGATGGCTACACCTTC. This encodes CASSQKRDRADGYTF.

The chain carries TRBV2 and TRBJ1-4, with 9 nucleotides matching TRBD1. CDR3 size: 14 residues. The junction had 7 bases not matched to a gene; V was cut back by 6 bases and J by 8 bases. Germline assignment: CDR1 SNHLY and CDR2 FYNNEI. CDR3 residues: CASSRPGTGEKLFF. The CDR3 DNA is TGTGCCAGCAGCCGCCCCGGGACAGGGGAAAAACTGTTTTTT. Filled out from reference TRBV2 and TRBJ1-4, the complete variable domain reads EPEVTQTPSHQVTQMGQEVILRCVPISNHLYFYWYRQILGQKVEFLVSFYNNEISEKSEIFDDQFSVERPDGSNFTLKIRSTKLEDSAMYFCASSRPGTGEKLFFGSGTQLSVL.

This sequence joins TRBV9 and TRBJ1-6; D possibly corresponds to TRBD1 (5 bases). CDR1 and CDR2 from the germline V gene are SGDLS and YYNGEE. CDR3 length equals 14 residues. Trimming shortened V by 3 bases and J by 4 bases, and 8 bases separated the two germline ends. This CDR3 is CASSAGQYNSPLHF. CDR3 nucleotides: TGTGCCAGCAGCGCCGGACAATATAATTCACCCCTCCACTTT.

The CDR3 DNA reads as TGTGCCAGCAGCCTTACTTCCGGGACTACAACAACCCAGTACTTC. Amino acid sequence: CASSLTSGTTTTQYF. The chain employs TRBV14 and TRBJ2-5, with 7 bases identical to TRBD2. Germline values: CDR1 SGHDN, CDR2 FVKESK. V dropped 4 bases and J dropped 8; count of bases not matched to a gene: 13. The CDR3 covers 15 residues.

DNA of the CDR3: TGTGCCAGTAGCCCTCTTTTGACTAGCGGGAGGTCGTACAATGAGCAGTTCTTC. Translated, it gives CASSPLLTSGRSYNEQFF. The chain combines TRBV19 with TRBJ2-1, with 13 bases that match TRBD2. Trimming removed 6 bases from V and 4 bases from J; junction bases left unmatched: 12. CDR3 length equals 18 residues. Germline V lookup: CDR1 LNHDA, CDR2 SQIVND (reference sequence).

This sequence joins TRBV27 and TRBJ1-3; D unresolved. The CDR3 consists of 14 residues. The V and J ends lost 6 bases and 3 bases respectively, with 12 bases between them. Germline V CDR1 and CDR2: MNHEY, SMNVEV (reference sequence). CDR3 sequence: CASSSHRVGNTIYF. The CDR3 DNA reads TGTGCCAGCAGCTCCCATCGCGTTGGAAACACCATATATTTT.

Regarding this clone: The junction does not match germline at one end; this may be a read error. The chain recombines TRBV20-1 with TRBJ2-7; D call uncertain. CDR1 is DFQATT, CDR2 SNEGSKA, per germline (reference sequence). The CDR3 totals 11 residues. This CDR3 reads CSARDLYEQYF. The CDR3 DNA follows: TGCAGTGCCAGAGATCTTTACGAGCAGTACTTC.

V and J are TRBV7-3 and TRBJ2-1; 10 nucleotides agree with TRBD2. CDR3 length equals 15 residues. The ends lost 6 bases at V and 5 bases at J; junction bases unmatched: 7. The germline V gene encodes CDR1 SGHTA and CDR2 FQGTGA. CDR3: CASRKAGGSDNEQFF. CDR3 DNA sequence: TGTGCCAGCAGGAAAGCGGGAGGGTCCGACAATGAGCAGTTCTTC.

The V gene is TRBV5-5, the J gene TRBJ1-4; 7 bases agree with TRBD1. With 4 bases clipped from V and 7 bases from J, the junction kept 16 bases outside the gene matches. Germline V CDR1 and CDR2: SGHKS, YYEKEE (reference sequence). The CDR3 runs to 17 residues. DNA for the CDR3: TGTGCCAGCAGCCCCCTTGGGGCAGCCCCAGGGGGTGAAAAACTGTTTTTT. The encoded protein is CASSPLGAAPGGEKLFF.

A single count supports this clone. V and J are TRBV4-1 and TRBJ1-2, with D unresolved. CDR3 length: 15 amino acids. Trimming took off 4 bases at V and 4 bases at J, with 16 bases between the two ends. The germline CDR1 and CDR2 sequences are MGHRA and YSYEKL. The CDR3 bases are TGCGCCAGCAGCCCCGACCCCACAGTGATCTATGGCTACACCTTC. Translating it yields CASSPDPTVIYGYTF.

J is TRBJ1-2 and V is TRBV19; TRBD1 matches 7 bases. V lost 7 bases, J lost 4 bases, and 6 bases stayed unmatched. Germline V gene sequence: CDR1 LNHDA, CDR2 SQIVND (reference sequence). This CDR3 contains 13 residues. The CDR3 loop is CASNPGTVYGYTF. As DNA, the CDR3 is TGTGCCAGTAACCCCGGGACAGTCTATGGCTACACCTTC.